The 10 T cell receptor beta chains given below trace back to one sample, sequenced in a study of early T cells in non-severe SARS-CoV-2 infection. MiXCR, run by TCRdb on the 5' RACE reads, gives a single entry per CDR3 protein. This table holds about 64,000 distinct CDR3 sequences, about 17% found once. The specimen was whole blood, collected at baseline. The source is an adult who was a healthcare worker with PCR-confirmed SARS-CoV-2 infection or an uninfected control (not recorded which).

This clonotype was detected many times. The rearrangement links TRBV7-9 to TRBJ2-5; D gene uncertain. Germline V CDR1 and CDR2: SEHNR, FQNEAQ (reference sequence). The V gene lost 3 bases and the J gene lost 0 bases, with 5 bases spanning the gap. This CDR3 has 13 residues. This CDR3 reads CASSFNYQETQYF. The CDR3 DNA is TGTGCCAGCAGCTTCAACTACCAAGAGACCCAGTACTTC.

In this sample, this clonotype turned up a few times. J is TRBJ2-1 and V is TRBV4-1; 8 nucleotides align to TRBD2. The J segment lost 0 bases and the V segment lost 2 bases, leaving 9 bases of the junction unmatched. Germline CDR1 and CDR2: MGHRA and YSYEKL. This CDR3 has 18 residues. DNA of the CDR3: TGCGCCAGCAGCCAACCACGGACTAGCAGCCACTCCTACAATGAGCAGTTCTTC. Amino acid sequence: CASSQPRTSSHSYNEQFF.

The rearrangement joins TRBV18 to TRBJ2-7; no clear D. In germline, CDR1 is KGHSH, CDR2 LQKENI. V dropped 1 base and J dropped 6 bases, with 10 bases sitting between them. The CDR3 extends over 13 amino acids. CDR3 loop: CASSPHPDAEQYF. The CDR3 DNA follows: TGTGCCAGCTCACCACACCCGGACGCCGAGCAGTACTTC.

This clonotype has just a few counts. The chain carries TRBV9 and TRBJ2-1; 7 bases map to TRBD2. The J segment lost 0 bases and the V segment lost 4 bases, leaving 10 bases of the junction unmatched. There are 17 residues in the CDR3. The germline CDR1 and CDR2 sequences are SGDLS and YYNGEE. In DNA form, the CDR3 reads TGTGCCAGCAGCCGCTCGGGACTACCTAGCTCCTACAATGAGCAGTTCTTC. This sequence encodes CASSRSGLPSSYNEQFF.

In its sample, this clonotype was seen a few times. V gene TRBV2 combines with J gene TRBJ1-5; the D is unclear. The CDR3 loop spans 14 amino acids. CDR1 and CDR2 (germline): SNHLY, FYNNEI. Trimming shortened V by 5 bases and J by 0 bases, and 8 bases separated the two germline ends. CDR3 in DNA: TGTGCCAGCAGTCGACAATATAGCAATCAGCCCCAGCATTTT. Protein: CASSRQYSNQPQHF. Supplemented by reference TRBV2 and TRBJ1-5, the full variable domain reads EPEVTQTPSHQVTQMGQEVILRCVPISNHLYFYWYRQILGQKVEFLVSFYNNEISEKSEIFDDQFSVERPDGSNFTLKIRSTKLEDSAMYFCASSRQYSNQPQHFGDGTRLSIL.

This rearrangement joins TRBV7-8 to TRBJ1-5; no firm D call. In germline, CDR1 is SGHVS, CDR2 FQNEAQ. This CDR3 is built from 16 residues. Deletions cut 0 bases from V and 0 bases from J, with 9 bases between. The CDR3 DNA follows: TGTGCCAGCAGCTTAGCTTCGGGAAATAGCAATCAGCCCCAGCATTTT. Its translation: CASSLASGNSNQPQHF.

This clonotype was recorded a few times. This sequence joins TRBV6-5 and TRBJ1-5, with a weak D call TRBD1 (5 bases). Deletions cut 5 bases from V and 1 base from J, with 9 bases between. The CDR3 runs 14 residues. Germline loops: CDR1 MNHEY, CDR2 SVGAGI. This chain's CDR3 is CASSERGSNQPQHF. CDR3 bases: TGTGCCAGCAGTGAACGGGGGAGCAATCAGCCCCAGCATTTT.

The J gene is TRBJ2-3, the V gene TRBV19; TRBD1 agrees at 8 bases. V trimming: 6 bases; J trimming: 5 bases; junction bases outside the gene matches: 4. The germline V gene encodes CDR1 LNHDA and CDR2 SQIVND (reference sequence). The length of the CDR3 is 13 residues. CDR3 coding DNA: TGTGCCAGTAGACCACAGGGGGGAGATACGCAGTATTTT. Translated, it gives CASRPQGGDTQYF.

The chain carries TRBV5-6 and TRBJ1-5; 7 bases match TRBD1. CDR1 and CDR2 from the germline V gene are SGHDT and YYEEEE. The ends lost 4 bases at V and 6 bases at J; junction bases unmatched: 13. The CDR3 is 16 residues long. As DNA, the CDR3 is TGTGCCAGCAGCCCTAACCAGGACAGGTCGGGTCAGCCCCAGCATTTT. Translating it yields CASSPNQDRSGQPQHF.

This chain joins TRBV20-1 and TRBJ2-5; D is perhaps TRBD2 (7 bases). This CDR3 contains 15 residues. V was cut by 3 bases and J by 2 bases, with 16 bases left in between. The V gene's germline CDR1 is DFQATT and CDR2 SNEGSKA (reference sequence). CDR3 coding DNA: TGCAGTGCTAGTTTTGGGCGGGGGCTACAAGAGACCCAGTACTTC. Encoded protein: CSASFGRGLQETQYF.